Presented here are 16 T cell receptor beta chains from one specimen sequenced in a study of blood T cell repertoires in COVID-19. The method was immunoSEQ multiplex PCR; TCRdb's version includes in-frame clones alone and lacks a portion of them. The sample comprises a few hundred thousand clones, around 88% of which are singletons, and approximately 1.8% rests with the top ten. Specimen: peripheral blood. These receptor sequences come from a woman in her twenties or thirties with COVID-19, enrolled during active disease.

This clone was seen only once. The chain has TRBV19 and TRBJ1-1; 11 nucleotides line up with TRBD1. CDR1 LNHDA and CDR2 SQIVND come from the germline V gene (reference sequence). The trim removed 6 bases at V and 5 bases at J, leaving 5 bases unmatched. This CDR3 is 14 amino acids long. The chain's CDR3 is CASSWTGGFTEAFF. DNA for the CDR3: TGTGCCAGTAGCTGGACAGGGGGCTTTACTGAAGCTTTCTTT.

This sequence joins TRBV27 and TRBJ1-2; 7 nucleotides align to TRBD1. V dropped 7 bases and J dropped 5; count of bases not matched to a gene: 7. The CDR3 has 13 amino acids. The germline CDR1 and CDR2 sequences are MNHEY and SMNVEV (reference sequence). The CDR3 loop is CASTSDRAYGYTF. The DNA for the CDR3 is TGTGCCAGCACCAGTGACAGGGCTTATGGCTACACCTTC.

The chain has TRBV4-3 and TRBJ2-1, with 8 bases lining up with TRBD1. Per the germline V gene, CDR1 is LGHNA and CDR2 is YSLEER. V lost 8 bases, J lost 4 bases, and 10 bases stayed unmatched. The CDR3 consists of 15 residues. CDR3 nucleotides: TGCGCCAGCGCAGTGACAGGGGACTCGTACAATGAGCAGTTCTTC. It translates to CASAVTGDSYNEQFF.

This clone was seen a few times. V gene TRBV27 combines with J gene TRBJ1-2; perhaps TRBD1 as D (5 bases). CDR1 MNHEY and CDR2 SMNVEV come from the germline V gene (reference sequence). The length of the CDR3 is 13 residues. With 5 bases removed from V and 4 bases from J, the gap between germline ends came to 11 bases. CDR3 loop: CASSPQGTYGYTF. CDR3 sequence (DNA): TGTGCCAGCAGTCCCCAGGGTACCTATGGCTACACCTTC.

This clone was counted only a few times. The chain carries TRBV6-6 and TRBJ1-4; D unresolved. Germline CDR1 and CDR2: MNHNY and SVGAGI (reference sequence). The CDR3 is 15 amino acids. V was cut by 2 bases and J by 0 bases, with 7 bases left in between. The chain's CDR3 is CASSYGGTTNEKLFF. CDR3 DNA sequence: TGTGCCAGCAGTTACGGCGGGACAACTAATGAAAAACTGTTTTTT.

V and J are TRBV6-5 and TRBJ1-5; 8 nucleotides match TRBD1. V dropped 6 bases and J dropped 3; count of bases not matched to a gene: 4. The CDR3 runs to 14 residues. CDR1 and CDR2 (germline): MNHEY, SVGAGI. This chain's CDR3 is CASSEDRANQPQHF. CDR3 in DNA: TGTGCCAGCAGCGAGGACAGGGCCAATCAGCCCCAGCATTTT.

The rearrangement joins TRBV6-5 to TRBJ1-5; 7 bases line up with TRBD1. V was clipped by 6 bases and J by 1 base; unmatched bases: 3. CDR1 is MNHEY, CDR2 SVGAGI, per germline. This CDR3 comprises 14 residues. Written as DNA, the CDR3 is TGTGCCAGCAGACTGACAGGGAGCAATCAGCCCCAGCATTTT. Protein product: CASRLTGSNQPQHF.

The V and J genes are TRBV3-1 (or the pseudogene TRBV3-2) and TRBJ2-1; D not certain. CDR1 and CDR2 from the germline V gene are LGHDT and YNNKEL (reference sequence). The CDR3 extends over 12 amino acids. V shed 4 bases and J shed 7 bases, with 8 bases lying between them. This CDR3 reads CASSPEPNEQFF. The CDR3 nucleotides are TGTGCCAGCAGCCCCGAGCCAAATGAGCAGTTCTTC.

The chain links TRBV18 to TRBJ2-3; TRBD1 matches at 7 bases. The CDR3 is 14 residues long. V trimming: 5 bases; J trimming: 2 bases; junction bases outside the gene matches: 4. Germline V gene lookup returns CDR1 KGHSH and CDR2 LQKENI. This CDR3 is CASSKGAVTDTQYF. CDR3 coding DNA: TGTGCCAGCTCAAAGGGGGCCGTCACAGATACGCAGTATTTT.

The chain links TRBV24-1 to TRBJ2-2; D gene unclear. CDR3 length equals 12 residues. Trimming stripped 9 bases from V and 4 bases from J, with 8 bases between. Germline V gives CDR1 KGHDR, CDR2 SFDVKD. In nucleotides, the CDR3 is TGTGCCACCTCCGGGTTCACCGGGGAGCTGTTTTTT. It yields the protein CATSGFTGELFF.

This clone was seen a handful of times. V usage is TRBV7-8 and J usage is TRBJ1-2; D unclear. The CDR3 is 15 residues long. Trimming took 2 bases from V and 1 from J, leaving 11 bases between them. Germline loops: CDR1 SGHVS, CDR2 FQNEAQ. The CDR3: CASSLTTPNNYGYTF. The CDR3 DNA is TGTGCCAGCAGCTTAACTACACCTAATAACTATGGCTACACCTTC. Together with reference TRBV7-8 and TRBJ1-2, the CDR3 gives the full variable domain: GAGVSQSPRYKVAKRGQDVALRCDPISGHVSLFWYQQALGQGPEFLTYFQNEAQLDKSGLPSDRFFAERPEGSVSTLKIQRTQQEDSAVYLCASSLTTPNNYGYTFGSGTRLTVV.

CDR3 amino acids: CASSSHLTGGYGYTF. The CDR3 region has the DNA TGTGCCAGCAGCTCCCACCTGACAGGGGGCTATGGCTACACCTTC. The rearrangement uses TRBV5-6 and TRBJ1-2, with 9 bases matching TRBD1. CDR3 length equals 15 residues. After removal of 3 bases from V and 4 bases from J, the junction contained 7 bases not matched to a gene. Germline CDR1 is SGHDT and CDR2 is YYEEEE. The variable domain in full, with the rest retrieved from reference TRBV5-6 and TRBJ1-2, is DAGVTQSPTHLIKTRGQQVTLRCSPKSGHDTVSWYQQALGQGPQFIFQYYEEEERQRGNFPDRFSGHQFPNYSSELNVNALLLGDSALYLCASSSHLTGGYGYTFGSGTRLTVV.

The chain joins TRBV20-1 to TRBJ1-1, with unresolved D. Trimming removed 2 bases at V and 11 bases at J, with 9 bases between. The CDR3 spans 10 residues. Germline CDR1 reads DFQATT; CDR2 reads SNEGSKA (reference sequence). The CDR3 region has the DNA TGCAGTGCTAGAAACGGGGTGGCTTTCTTT. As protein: CSARNGVAFF.

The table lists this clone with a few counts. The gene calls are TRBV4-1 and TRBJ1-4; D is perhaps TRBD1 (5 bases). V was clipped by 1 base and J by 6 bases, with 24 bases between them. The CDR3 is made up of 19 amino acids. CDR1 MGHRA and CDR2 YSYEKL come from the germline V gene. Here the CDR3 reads CASSQVSRGGALLHEKLFF. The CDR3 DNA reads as TGCGCCAGCAGCCAAGTTTCTCGGGGAGGGGCGCTTCTTCATGAAAAACTGTTTTTT.

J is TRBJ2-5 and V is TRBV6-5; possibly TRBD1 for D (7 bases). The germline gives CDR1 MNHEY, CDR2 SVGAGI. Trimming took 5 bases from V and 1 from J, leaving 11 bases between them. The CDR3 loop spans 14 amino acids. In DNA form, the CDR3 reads TGTGCCAGCAGTAGACAGGGACTCCAAGAGACCCAGTACTTC. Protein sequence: CASSRQGLQETQYF.

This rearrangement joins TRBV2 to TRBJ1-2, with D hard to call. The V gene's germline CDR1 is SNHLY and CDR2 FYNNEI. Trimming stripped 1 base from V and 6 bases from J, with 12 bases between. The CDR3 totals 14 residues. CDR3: CASSEGQREDGYTF. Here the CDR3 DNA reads TGTGCCAGCAGTGAAGGGCAGAGGGAGGATGGCTACACCTTC.